Shown below are 4 T cell receptor beta chains from a single sample sequenced in a study of T cell repertoires in cytomegalovirus infection. TCRdb recomputed calls from the reads with MiXCR, one row per CDR3 protein. This sample has a few hundred thousand distinct CDR3 sequences, with roughly a fifth found just once. For these TCRs, the target antigens are not known. Material: cultured PBMCs, obtained from culture after CMV antigen stimulation. The source of these receptors is a human donor in good health (CMV status not recorded). Some clones in this sample may be carry-over from other donors' samples.

This clonotype was seen at least ten times. The chain uses TRBV7-2 and TRBJ1-2; tentative D call: TRBD1 (6 bases). The V end lost 1 base, the J end lost 8 bases, and 17 bases lay between the germline ends. The CDR3 covers 15 residues. CDR1 SGHTA and CDR2 FQGNSA come from the germline V gene. The CDR3 nucleotides read TGTGCCAGCAGCTTAGGAGAATGGGGGGCGAGGGGCTACACCTTC. It is translated as CASSLGEWGARGYTF.

The chain joins TRBV30 to TRBJ2-3; D is ambiguous. Germline values: CDR1 GTSNPN, CDR2 SVGIG (reference sequence). Trimming took 0 bases from V and 0 from J, leaving 7 bases between them. This CDR3 contains 14 residues. The CDR3 nucleotides read TGTGCCTGGAGTGTACCGATTAGCACAGATACGCAGTATTTT. Its protein product is CAWSVPISTDTQYF.

In DNA form, the CDR3 reads TGTGCCAGCAGCGTAGCCCGGACTAGCGGAAGCACAGATACGCAGTATTTT. As protein: CASSVARTSGSTDTQYF. The gene calls are TRBV9 and TRBJ2-3; 10 bases fit TRBD2. Germline lookup yields CDR1 SGDLS and CDR2 YYNGEE. The CDR3 extends over 17 amino acids. The ends lost 0 bases at V and 0 bases at J; junction bases unmatched: 4. The full variable domain, with the rest looked up from reference TRBV9 and TRBJ2-3, is DSGVTQTPKHLITATGQRVTLRCSPRSGDLSVYWYQQSLDQGLQFLIQYYNGEERAKGNILERFSAQQFPDLHSELNLSSLELGDSALYFCASSVARTSGSTDTQYFGPGTRLTVL.

CDR3 in amino acids: CASSYGDADSIAKNIQYF. The CDR3 DNA follows: TGTGCCAGCAGTTATGGGGACGCCGACTCGATAGCCAAAAACATTCAGTACTTC. The chain combines TRBV6-2 or TRBV6-3 with TRBJ2-4; TRBD1 or TRBD2 may be the D gene (5 bases each). The CDR3 covers 18 residues. CDR1 is MNHEY and CDR2 is SVGEGT in the germline V gene. Between the trimmed V and J ends, which lost 3 bases and 0 bases, there was a span of 18 bases.